This passage covers 7 T cell receptor beta chains from one sample sequenced in a study of patients and donors after allogeneic stem cell transplantation. TCRdb reprocessed the RT-PCR reads via MiXCR and lists one record per CDR3 protein. The repertoire holds about 960,000 distinct CDR3 sequences, with approximately 19% as singletons. Sequenced sample: blood, either unsorted or a sorted T cell fraction (not recorded which). The source of these receptors is a human donor who was either an allogeneic HSCT recipient or a stem cell or donor lymphocyte infusion donor (not recorded which). It is not recorded whose cells these are; they may come from a transplant donor.

As to this clonotype: The junction departs from germline at one end; a sequencing error may be responsible. The V and J genes are TRBV7-6 and TRBJ2-5, with 8 bases fitting TRBD2. This CDR3 is built from 15 residues. CDR1 is SGHVS, CDR2 FNYEAQ, per germline. The CDR3 loop reads CTSSLALAGGETQYF. CDR3 nucleotide sequence: TGTACCAGCAGCTTAGCTCTAGCGGGTGGGGAGACCCAGTACTTC.

This chain connects TRBV6-5 to TRBJ2-3; maybe TRBD2 (5 bases). The CDR3 is made up of 16 amino acids. Germline V lookup: CDR1 MNHEY, CDR2 SVGAGI. Trimming pared 2 bases from V and 4 bases from J, leaving 16 bases between. This CDR3 reads CASSYGPLGSADTQYF. The CDR3 nucleotides are TGTGCCAGCAGTTACGGACCCCTTGGGAGCGCAGATACGCAGTATTTT.

The chain is built from TRBV24-1 and TRBJ1-1; TRBD1 matches at 11 bases. Germline assignment: CDR1 KGHDR and CDR2 SFDVKD. The CDR3 totals 13 residues. Trimming at V came to 4 bases and at J to 14 bases, leaving 8 bases not matched to a gene. CDR3 sequence reads: CATSDGQGAKVFF. Here the CDR3 DNA reads TGTGCCACCAGTGACGGACAGGGGGCGAAGGTCTTCTTT.

This clonotype was observed a handful of times. The chain joins TRBV30 to TRBJ1-4; no reliable D call. In germline, CDR1 is GTSNPN, CDR2 SVGIG (reference sequence). The CDR3 sequence is 13 residues long. V gave up 0 bases and J gave up 7 bases, with 9 bases separating them. The CDR3 DNA reads as TGTGCCTGGAGTGTACGGGCCCCTGAAAAACTGTTTTTT. It specifies CAWSVRAPEKLFF.

The V and J genes are TRBV7-9 and TRBJ1-1; TRBD1 matches 7 bases. This CDR3 region has 14 residues. CDR1 SEHNR and CDR2 FQNEAQ come from the germline V gene (reference sequence). Unmatched junction bases numbered 5, after V lost 2 bases and J lost 5 bases. As DNA, the CDR3 is TGTGCCAGCAGCTTACAGGGGGAGCTAACTGAAGCTTTCTTT. Its protein is CASSLQGELTEAFF.

The CDR3 bases are TGTGCCAGCAGTTTTAGTATAGTCACCGGGGAGCTGTTTTTT. As protein: CASSFSIVTGELFF. The rearrangement links TRBV12-3 or TRBV12-4 to TRBJ2-2; no definite D call. The CDR3 is 14 residues long. V was trimmed by 3 bases and J by 4 bases, leaving 9 bases between them.

This clonotype has a handful of counts. V is TRBV12-3 or TRBV12-4 and J is TRBJ1-6; 10 nucleotides line up with TRBD1. The CDR3 is 18 residues long. J gave up 1 base and V 2 bases, and 5 bases lay outside the gene matches. The DNA for the CDR3 is TGTGCCAGCAGTTTAAAGGACAGGGGGTTATCCTATAATTCACCCCTCCACTTT. It is translated as CASSLKDRGLSYNSPLHF.